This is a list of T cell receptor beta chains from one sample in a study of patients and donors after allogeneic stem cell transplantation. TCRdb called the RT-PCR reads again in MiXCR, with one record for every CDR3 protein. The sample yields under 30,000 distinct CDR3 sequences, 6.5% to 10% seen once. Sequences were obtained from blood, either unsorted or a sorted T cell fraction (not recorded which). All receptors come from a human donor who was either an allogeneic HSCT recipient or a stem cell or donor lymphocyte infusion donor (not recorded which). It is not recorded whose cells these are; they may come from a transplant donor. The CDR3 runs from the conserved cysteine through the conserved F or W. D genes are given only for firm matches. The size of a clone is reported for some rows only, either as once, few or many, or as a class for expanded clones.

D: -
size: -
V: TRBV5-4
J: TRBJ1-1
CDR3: CASSSPKQGSTEAFF
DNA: TGTGCCAGCAGCTCGCCCAAACAGGGATCCACTGAAGCTTTCTTT

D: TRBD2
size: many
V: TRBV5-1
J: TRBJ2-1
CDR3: CASSKTSGTYNEQFF
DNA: TGCGCCAGCAGCAAGACTAGCGGAACTTACAATGAGCAGTTCTTC

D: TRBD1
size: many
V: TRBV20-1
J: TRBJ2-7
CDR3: CSAVGTGDYEQYF
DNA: TGCAGTGCTGTCGGGACAGGGGACTACGAGCAGTACTTC

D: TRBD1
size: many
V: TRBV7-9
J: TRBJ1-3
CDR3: CASSPDRAYGNTIYF
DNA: TGTGCCAGCAGCCCGGACAGGGCTTATGGAAACACCATATATTTT

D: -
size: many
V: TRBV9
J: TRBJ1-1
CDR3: CASSVRAANTEAFF
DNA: TGTGCCAGCAGCGTAAGAGCGGCGAACACTGAAGCTTTCTTT

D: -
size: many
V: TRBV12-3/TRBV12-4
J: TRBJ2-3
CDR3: CASTPGAATDTQYF
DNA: TGTGCCAGCACCCCTGGAGCGGCTACAGATACGCAGTATTTT

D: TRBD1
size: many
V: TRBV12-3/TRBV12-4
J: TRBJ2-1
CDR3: CASSWDRRNEQFF
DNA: TGTGCCAGCAGTTGGGACAGAAGAAATGAGCAGTTCTTC

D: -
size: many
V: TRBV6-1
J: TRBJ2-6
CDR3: CASSAGLSGANVLTF
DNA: TGTGCCAGCAGTGCTGGGCTATCTGGGGCCAACGTCCTGACTTTC

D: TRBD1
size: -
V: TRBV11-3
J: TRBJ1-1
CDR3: CASSYRTGDTEAFF
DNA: TGTGCCAGCAGCTATAGAACAGGGGATACTGAAGCTTTCTTT

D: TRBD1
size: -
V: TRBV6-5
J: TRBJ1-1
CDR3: CASSYTPGGEYTEAFF
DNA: TGTGCCAGCAGTTACACACCAGGGGGCGAATACACTGAAGCTTTCTTT

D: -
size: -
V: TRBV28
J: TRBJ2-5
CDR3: CASSLRSSDF
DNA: TGTGCCAGCAGTTTGAGGTCCTCGGACTTC

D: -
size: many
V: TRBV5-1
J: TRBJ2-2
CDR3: CASSLAGPDTGELFF
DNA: TGCGCCAGCAGCTTGGCCGGGCCCGACACCGGGGAGCTGTTTTTT

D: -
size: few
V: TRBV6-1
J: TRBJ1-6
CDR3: CASRPGSGGNSPLHF
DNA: TGTGCCAGCCGCCCCGGCTCCGGGGGGAATTCACCCCTCCACTTT

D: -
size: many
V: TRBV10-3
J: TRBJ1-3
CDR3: CAITAAIGGVSGNTIYF
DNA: TGTGCCATCACCGCCGCCATAGGGGGGGTTTCTGGAAACACCATATATTTT

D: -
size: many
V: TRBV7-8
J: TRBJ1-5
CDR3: CASSPFDRPRDQPQHF
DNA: TGTGCCAGCAGCCCGTTCGACAGGCCACGAGACCAGCCCCAGCATTTT

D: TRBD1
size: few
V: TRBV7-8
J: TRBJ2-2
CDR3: CASSPWTGTNTGELFF
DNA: TGTGCCAGCAGCCCCTGGACAGGGACGAACACCGGGGAGCTGTTTTTT

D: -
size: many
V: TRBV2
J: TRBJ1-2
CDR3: CASRTKWDGEVPAF
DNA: TGTGCCAGCAGGACAAAATGGGACGGAGAGGTTCCGGCCTTC

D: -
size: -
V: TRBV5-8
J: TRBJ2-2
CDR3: CASSRAPKNTGELFF
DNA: TGTGCCAGCAGCCGGGCCCCTAAGAACACCGGGGAGCTGTTTTTT

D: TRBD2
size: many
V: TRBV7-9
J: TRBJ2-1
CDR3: CASSPSGRANEQFF
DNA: TGTGCCAGCAGCCCAAGCGGGAGGGCCAATGAGCAGTTCTTC

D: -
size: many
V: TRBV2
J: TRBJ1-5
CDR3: CASRSWTLNQPQHF
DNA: TGTGCCAGCAGATCCTGGACTCTCAATCAGCCCCAGCATTTT

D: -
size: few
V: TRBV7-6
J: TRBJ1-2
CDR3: CASSLDRRKDGYTF
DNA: TGTGCCAGCAGCTTAGACCGGCGAAAAGACGGCTACACCTTC

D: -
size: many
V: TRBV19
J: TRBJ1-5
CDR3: CASSGGAGDNQPQHF
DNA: TGTGCCAGCAGCGGAGGGGCAGGGGATAATCAGCCCCAGCATTTT

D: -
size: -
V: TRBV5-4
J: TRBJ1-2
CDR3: CASSPGTGAANYGYTF
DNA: TGTGCCAGCAGCCCAGGGACGGGCGCAGCTAACTATGGCTACACCTTC

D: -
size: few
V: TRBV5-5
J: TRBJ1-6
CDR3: CASSYYYGDSSYNSPLHF
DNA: TGTGCCAGCAGCTACTATTACGGTGACAGCTCCTATAATTCACCCCTCCACTTT

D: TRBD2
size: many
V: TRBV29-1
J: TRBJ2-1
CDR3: CSADVLAGGSSYNEQFF
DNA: TGCAGCGCCGACGTACTAGCGGGGGGGAGCTCCTACAATGAGCAGTTCTTC

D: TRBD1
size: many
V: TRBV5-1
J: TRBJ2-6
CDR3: CASSSSPGQGLNVLTF
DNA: TGCGCCAGCAGCTCAAGTCCGGGACAGGGGTTAAACGTCCTGACTTTC

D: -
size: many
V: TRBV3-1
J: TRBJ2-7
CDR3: CASSQRAQGFYEQYF
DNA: TGTGCCAGCAGCCAACGCGCCCAGGGGTTCTACGAGCAGTACTTC

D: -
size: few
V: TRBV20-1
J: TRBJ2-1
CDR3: CSGTADYYNEQFF
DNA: TGCAGCGGGACCGCCGATTACTACAATGAGCAGTTCTTC

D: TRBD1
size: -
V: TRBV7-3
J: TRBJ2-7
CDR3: CASSLRGQGAYEQYF
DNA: TGTGCCAGCAGCTTAAGAGGACAGGGGGCCTACGAGCAGTACTTC

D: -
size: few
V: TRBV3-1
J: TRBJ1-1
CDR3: CASSQDPWTGAFF
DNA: TGTGCCAGCAGCCAAGACCCGTGGACCGGGGCTTTCTTT

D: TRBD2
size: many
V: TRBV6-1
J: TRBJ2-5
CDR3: CASARAEGSGRKETQYF
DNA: TGTGCCAGCGCGAGGGCCGAGGGTAGCGGGAGGAAAGAGACCCAGTACTTC

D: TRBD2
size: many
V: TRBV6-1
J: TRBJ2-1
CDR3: CASSEGLVGGNEQFF
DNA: TGTGCCAGCAGTGAGGGACTAGTTGGGGGCAATGAGCAGTTCTTC

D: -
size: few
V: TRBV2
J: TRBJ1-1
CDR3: CASSQKSGTSF
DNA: TGTGCCAGCAGTCAGAAATCCGGGACCTCTTTT